One T cell receptor beta chain is described in this entry. It lacks a known antigen. Within one base of it there is no much larger clone, and no base qualities were kept. The library was produced with the immunoSEQ multiplex PCR assay. The source is immuneACCESS, and TCRdb retained only in-frame sequences with V and J called. Part of the clones is not carried over; for the studies checked, unresolved V genes explain less than half of this, and the remainder is unexplained. The sample table lists more than 65,000 clones, around 97% of them with a count of one. Clones ranked in the top ten supply almost 0.3% of the sample. The data were taken from a study of technical replicates of blood from a few donors (dated by TCRdb to the late 2010s). A distance of 14 bases separates the germline ends of V and J, which lose 0 bases and 1 base respectively. The CDR3 has 16 amino acids, counting the end cysteine and phenylalanine. Solely the CDR3 DNA is kept, with 48 bases framed from the first base. From a lookup of the germline V gene, CDR1 and CDR2 are SGHRS and YFSETQ.

The sample taken for sequencing was T cells isolated from PBMCs. Rearrangement joined TRBV5-1 to TRBJ2-7; tentative D gene TRBD1, with 6 bases matching. The TCR was taken from a human donor in good health. The CDR3 reads CASSLEGGTVSYEQYF. The DNA is as follows: TGCGCCAGCAGCTTGGAAGGGGGAACAGTTTCCTACGAGCAGTACTTC.